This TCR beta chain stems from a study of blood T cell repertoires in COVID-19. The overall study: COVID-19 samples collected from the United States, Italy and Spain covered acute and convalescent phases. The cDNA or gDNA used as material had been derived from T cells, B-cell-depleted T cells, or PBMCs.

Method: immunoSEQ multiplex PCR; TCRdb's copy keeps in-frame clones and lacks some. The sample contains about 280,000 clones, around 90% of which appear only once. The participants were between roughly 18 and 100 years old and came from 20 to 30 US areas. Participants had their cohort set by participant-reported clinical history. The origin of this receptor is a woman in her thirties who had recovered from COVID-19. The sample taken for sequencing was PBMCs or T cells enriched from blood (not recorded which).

The CDR3 DNA sequence: TGTGCCAGCAGTACCGGGACATTGGGGAACACTGAAGCTTTCTTT. It specifies CASSTGTLGNTEAFF. The genes are TRBV27 and TRBJ1-1, with D perhaps TRBD1 (6 bases). V was cut by 5 bases and J by 1 base, with 14 bases left in between. The CDR3 is 15 amino acids. CDR1 and CDR2 from the germline V gene are MNHEY and SMNVEV (reference sequence).